This is a list of T cell receptor beta chains from one sample in a study of STAT5B mutations in CD4+ large granular lymphocyte leukemia. Repertoires were generated with immunoSEQ multiplex PCR, while TCRdb's copy carries only in-frame clones and drops some. The sample records 20,000 to 25,000 clones, 70% to 80% being singletons. The sample comprised CD4+ T cells from blood buffy coats. The receptors derive from a human donor in good health. Each CDR3 is given with its conserved first and last residue. D genes are given only for firm matches. Expanded clones are given a class, and other clones once, few, many or no size at all.

clone_size,d_call,v_call,j_call,cdr3_aa,cdr3_nt
.,.,TRBV7-8,TRBJ2-3,CASSFKRDLGRDTQYF,TGTGCCAGCAGTTTTAAACGGGACCTAGGCAGAGATACGCAGTATTTT
.,.,TRBV6-1,TRBJ2-7,CASSEAAEKYF,TGTGCCAGCAGTGAAGCGGCAGAGAAGTACTTC
once,.,TRBV6-1,TRBJ2-3,CASSGGGRAPWSTDTQYF,TGTGCCAGCAGTGGAGGGGGGAGGGCCCCCTGGAGCACAGATACGCAGTATTTT
once,.,TRBV28,TRBJ1-3,CASSLIGRDTIYF,TGTGCCAGCAGTTTAATAGGGAGAGACACCATATATTTT
.,.,TRBV7-9,TRBJ2-2,CASSLRDTTGELFF,TGTGCCAGCAGCTTAAGGGACACCACCGGGGAGCTGTTTTTT
.,.,TRBV2,TRBJ1-2,CASSDARAGYGYTF,TGTGCCAGCAGTGATGCCAGGGCGGGCTATGGCTACACCTTC
once,.,TRBV4-1,TRBJ1-3,CASSQDGTSGNTIYF,TGCGCCAGCAGCCAAGATGGCACCTCTGGAAACACCATATATTTT
.,TRBD2,TRBV11-3,TRBJ2-1,CASSLGAGDYNEQFF,TGTGCCAGCAGCTTAGGAGCGGGAGACTACAATGAGCAGTTCTTC
.,.,TRBV2,TRBJ1-2,CASRLDSYGYTF,TGTGCCAGCAGGTTGGACAGCTATGGCTACACCTTC
.,TRBD2,TRBV7-7,TRBJ2-1,CASSLGLAGVGEQFF,TGTGCCAGCAGCTTGGGACTAGCGGGAGTTGGTGAGCAGTTCTTC
.,.,TRBV6-5,TRBJ2-1,CASTSPSYNEQFF,TGTGCCAGCACTTCCCCGTCCTACAATGAGCAGTTCTTC
.,.,TRBV10-3,TRBJ2-1,CAIAREPPSSYNEQFF,TGTGCCATCGCGAGGGAGCCGCCCTCTTCCTACAATGAGCAGTTCTTC
.,.,TRBV27,TRBJ2-7,CASSFKGGPYYEQYF,TGTGCCAGCAGTTTTAAGGGGGGCCCCTACTACGAGCAGTACTTC
once,.,TRBV7-8,TRBJ2-1,CASSLARFSYNEQFF,TGTGCCAGCAGCTTAGCCAGGTTCTCCTACAATGAGCAGTTCTTC
.,.,TRBV6-5,TRBJ2-7,CASSYKRDRPYEQYF,TGTGCCAGCAGTTACAAGCGCGACAGGCCCTACGAGCAGTACTTC
.,.,TRBV21-1,TRBJ1-5,CASSLRGDRGPANNQPQHF,TGTGCCAGCAGCCTTAGAGGCGACAGAGGTCCCGCCAATAATCAGCCCCAGCATTTT
.,TRBD2,TRBV2,TRBJ2-1,CASSETSGGYNEQFF,TGTGCCAGCAGTGAAACTAGCGGAGGTTACAATGAGCAGTTCTTC
.,.,TRBV5-4,TRBJ1-1,CASSVGQPPTEAFF,TGTGCCAGCAGCGTAGGACAGCCACCCACTGAAGCTTTCTTT
.,.,TRBV25-1,TRBJ1-2,CASFGDYGYTF,TGTGCCTCCTTCGGAGACTATGGCTACACCTTC
once,.,TRBV6-4,TRBJ2-7,CASSALVFYEQYF,TGTGCCAGCAGTGCCTTAGTCTTCTACGAGCAGTACTTC
.,.,TRBV19,TRBJ2-7,CASSRRGSSYEQYF,TGTGCCAGTAGTCGGAGGGGGAGCTCCTACGAGCAGTACTTC
few,.,TRBV11-2,TRBJ1-1,CASSLAGTGTEAFF,TGTGCCAGCAGCTTAGCAGGGACTGGCACTGAAGCTTTCTTT
.,TRBD1,TRBV18,TRBJ2-1,CASSPERTGGLNEQFF,TGTGCCAGCTCACCAGAGCGGACAGGGGGCTTAAATGAGCAGTTCTTC
.,.,TRBV6-1,TRBJ2-1,CASSELRDSKNEQFF,TGTGCCAGCAGTGAACTGAGGGACTCTAAAAATGAGCAGTTCTTC
.,TRBD1,TRBV5-1,TRBJ1-1,CASSWTGGTWDGAFF,TGCGCCAGCAGCTGGACAGGGGGAACCTGGGATGGAGCTTTCTTT
once,.,TRBV5-4,TRBJ2-1,CASTDELNSYNEQFF,TGTGCCAGCACCGACGAACTGAACTCCTACAATGAGCAGTTCTTC
.,TRBD2,TRBV4-2,TRBJ2-5,CASSQEGTSGLQETQYF,TGTGCCAGCAGCCAAGAGGGTACTAGCGGTCTCCAAGAGACCCAGTACTTC
.,TRBD2,TRBV7-9,TRBJ2-5,CASSLGTSGKETQYF,TGTGCCAGCAGCTTAGGGACTAGCGGGAAAGAGACCCAGTACTTC
.,.,TRBV7-9,TRBJ1-2,CASSQTGFNYGYTF,TGTGCCAGCAGCCAAACAGGCTTCAACTATGGCTACACCTTC